This T cell receptor (beta chain) came from a study of PD-1 blockade in classical Hodgkin lymphoma. Study summary: Administration of nivolumab to patients was at 3 mg/kg intravenously every 2 weeks.

Measured with immunoSEQ multiplex PCR; TCRdb has only the in-frame clones, and not every one. Among more than 140,000 clones listed, about four fifths were seen once. Germline CDR1 SEHNR, CDR2 FQNEAQ (reference sequence). Trimming took 5 bases from V and 5 from J; bases not matched to a gene: 9. CDR3 length equals 15 residues. In every patient, relapse followed autologous stem cell transplantation, while exposure to brentuximab vedotin differed. The input for sequencing was peripheral blood mononuclear cells (PBMCs), taken before the second cycle of nivolumab. The receptor was derived from a human donor with classical Hodgkin lymphoma. The rearrangement joins TRBV7-9 to TRBJ1-1; 9 bases line up with TRBD1. In DNA form, the CDR3 reads TGTGCCAGCAGCATAGGGACAGGGTATAATACTGAAGCTTTCTTT. This codes for CASSIGTGYNTEAFF.